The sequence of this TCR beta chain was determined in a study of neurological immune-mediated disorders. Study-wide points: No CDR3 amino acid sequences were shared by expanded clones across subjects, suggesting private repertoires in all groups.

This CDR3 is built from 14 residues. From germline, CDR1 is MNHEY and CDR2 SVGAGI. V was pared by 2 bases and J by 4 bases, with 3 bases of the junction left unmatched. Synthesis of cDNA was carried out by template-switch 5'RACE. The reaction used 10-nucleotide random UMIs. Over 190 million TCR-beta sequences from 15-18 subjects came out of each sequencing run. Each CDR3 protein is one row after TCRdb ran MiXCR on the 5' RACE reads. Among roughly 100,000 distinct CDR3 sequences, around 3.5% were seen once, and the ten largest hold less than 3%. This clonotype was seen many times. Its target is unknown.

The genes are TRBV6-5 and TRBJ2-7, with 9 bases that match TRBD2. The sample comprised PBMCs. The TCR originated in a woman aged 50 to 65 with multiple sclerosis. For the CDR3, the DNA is TGTGCCAGCAGTTACGTAGCGGGGGTTTACGAGCAGTACTTC. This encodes CASSYVAGVYEQYF.